The sequence of this TCR beta chain was determined in a study of Ad26.COV2.S vaccination and SARS-CoV-2 variants. As regards this clone: Its antigen is as yet unknown.

CDR3 size: 13 residues. Trimming cost V 10 bases and J 2 bases, with 14 bases left between them. Germline V gene lookup returns CDR1 WNHNN and CDR2 SYGVQD (reference sequence). Treatment indicated: some 19 received Ad26.COV2.S at low or high dose, single or two shots; about 5 received placebo; per-sample allocation not given. On day 63 after the first injection, vaccine and placebo recipients gave samples. Study findings and constraints: Measures of TCR breadth and depth may have fallen short of total T cell responses.

Here immunoSEQ multiplex PCR was the method, and the copy in TCRdb shows in-frame clones only, minus some. The profile shows 300,000 to 350,000 clones, about 85% of them singletons. The material was peripheral blood, obtained in a trial of Ad26.COV2.S vaccine versus placebo. The TCR originated in a person between 18 and 60 years old who received the Ad26.COV2.S COVID-19 vaccine or a placebo. The chain combines TRBV10-1 with TRBJ1-1; D is possibly TRBD1 (5 bases). The CDR3: CATRRQGNTEAFF. In DNA form, the CDR3 reads TGCGCCACCCGACGGCAGGGAAACACTGAAGCTTTCTTT.